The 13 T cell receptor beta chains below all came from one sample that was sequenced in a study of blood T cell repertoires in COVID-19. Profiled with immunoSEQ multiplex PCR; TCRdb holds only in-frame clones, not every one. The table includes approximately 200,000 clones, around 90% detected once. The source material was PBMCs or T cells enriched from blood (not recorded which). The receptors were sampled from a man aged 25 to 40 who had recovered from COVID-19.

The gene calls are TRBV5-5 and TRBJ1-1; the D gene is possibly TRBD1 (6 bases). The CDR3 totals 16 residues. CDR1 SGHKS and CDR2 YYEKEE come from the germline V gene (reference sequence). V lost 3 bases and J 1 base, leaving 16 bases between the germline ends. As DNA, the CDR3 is TGTGCCAGCAGCTCCTTCACCGGGACAAGGAACACTGAAGCTTTCTTT. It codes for CASSSFTGTRNTEAFF.

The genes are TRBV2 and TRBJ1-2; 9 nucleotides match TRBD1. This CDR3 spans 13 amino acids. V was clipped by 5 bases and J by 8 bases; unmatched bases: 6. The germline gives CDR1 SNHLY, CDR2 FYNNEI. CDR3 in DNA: TGTGCCAGCAGTCCCGGGACAGGGTTGGGCTACACCTTC. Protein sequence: CASSPGTGLGYTF.

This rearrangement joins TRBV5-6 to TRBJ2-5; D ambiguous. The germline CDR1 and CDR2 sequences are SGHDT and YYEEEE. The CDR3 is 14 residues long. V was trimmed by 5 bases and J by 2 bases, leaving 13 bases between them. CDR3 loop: CASRLSGAQETQYF. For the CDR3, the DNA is TGTGCCAGCAGATTGTCGGGTGCACAAGAGACCCAGTACTTC.

The DNA for the CDR3 is TGTGCCAGCAGCGTAGAACAGAGTGGTGAAGCTTTCTTT. Residues: CASSVEQSGEAFF. The rearrangement uses TRBV9 and TRBJ1-1; no clear D gene. V lost 0 bases, J lost 7 bases, and 10 bases lay in between. CDR3 size: 13 residues. Germline assignment: CDR1 SGDLS and CDR2 YYNGEE.

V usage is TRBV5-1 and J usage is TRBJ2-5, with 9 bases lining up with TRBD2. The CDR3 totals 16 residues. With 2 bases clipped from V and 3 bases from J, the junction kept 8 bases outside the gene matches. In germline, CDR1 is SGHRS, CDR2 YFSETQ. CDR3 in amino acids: CASSLTIGGGEETQYF. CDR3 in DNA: TGCGCCAGCAGCTTAACTATAGGCGGGGGGGAAGAGACCCAGTACTTC.

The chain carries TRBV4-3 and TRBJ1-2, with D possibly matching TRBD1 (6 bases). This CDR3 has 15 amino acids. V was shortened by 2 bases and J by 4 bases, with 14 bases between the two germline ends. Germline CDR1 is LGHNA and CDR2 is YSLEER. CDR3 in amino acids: CASSQTTGAIYGYTF. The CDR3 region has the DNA TGCGCCAGCAGCCAAACGACAGGAGCCATCTATGGCTACACCTTC.

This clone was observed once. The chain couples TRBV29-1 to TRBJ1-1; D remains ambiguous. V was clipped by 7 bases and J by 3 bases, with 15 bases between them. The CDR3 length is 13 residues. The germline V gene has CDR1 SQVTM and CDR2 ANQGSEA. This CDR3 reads CSGVRDGDTEAFF. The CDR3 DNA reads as TGCAGCGGGGTCCGCGACGGAGACACTGAAGCTTTCTTT. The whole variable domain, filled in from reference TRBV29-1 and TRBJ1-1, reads SAVISQKPSRDICQRGTSLTIQCQVDSQVTMMFWYRQQPGQSLTLIATANQGSEATYESGFVIDKFPISRPNLTFSTLTVSNMSPEDSSIYLCSGVRDGDTEAFFGQGTRLTVV.

The CDR3 DNA reads TGTGCCAGCAGCTTAGCCCAGGGGGCGCAAAATGGCTACACCTTC. Amino acid sequence: CASSLAQGAQNGYTF. V usage is TRBV7-2 and J usage is TRBJ1-2, with 8 bases fitting TRBD1. The CDR3 loop spans 15 amino acids. Trimming took 0 bases from V and 6 from J; bases not matched to a gene: 6. Germline V lookup: CDR1 SGHTA, CDR2 FQGNSA.

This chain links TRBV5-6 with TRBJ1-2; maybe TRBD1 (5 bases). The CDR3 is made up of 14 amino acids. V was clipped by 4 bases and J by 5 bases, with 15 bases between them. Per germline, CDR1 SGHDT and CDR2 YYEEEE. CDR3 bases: TGTGCCAGCAGCCTGCTAGAGACAGTGTATGGCTACACCTTC. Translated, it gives CASSLLETVYGYTF.

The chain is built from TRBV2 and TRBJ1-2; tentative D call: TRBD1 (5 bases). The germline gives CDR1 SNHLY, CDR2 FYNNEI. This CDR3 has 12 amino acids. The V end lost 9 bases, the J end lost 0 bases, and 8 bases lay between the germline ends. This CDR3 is CARGQANYGYTF. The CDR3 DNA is TGTGCCAGGGGGCAAGCTAACTATGGCTACACCTTC.

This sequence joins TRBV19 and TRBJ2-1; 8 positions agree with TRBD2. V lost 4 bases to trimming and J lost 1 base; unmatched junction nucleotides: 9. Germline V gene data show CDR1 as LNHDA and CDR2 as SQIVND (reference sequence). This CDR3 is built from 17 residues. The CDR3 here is CASSTPAGGRSYNEQFF. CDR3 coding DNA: TGTGCCAGTAGTACCCCCGCGGGAGGACGGTCCTACAATGAGCAGTTCTTC.

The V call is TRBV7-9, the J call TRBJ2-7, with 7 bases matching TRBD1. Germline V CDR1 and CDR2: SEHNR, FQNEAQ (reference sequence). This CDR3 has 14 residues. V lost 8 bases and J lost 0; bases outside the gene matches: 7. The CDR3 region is CASASDRPSYEQYF. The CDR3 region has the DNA TGTGCCAGCGCCTCGGACAGGCCCTCCTACGAGCAGTACTTC.

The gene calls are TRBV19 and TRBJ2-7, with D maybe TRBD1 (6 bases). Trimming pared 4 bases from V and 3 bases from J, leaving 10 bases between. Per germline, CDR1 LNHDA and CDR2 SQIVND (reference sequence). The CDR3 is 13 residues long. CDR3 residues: CASSTQQGYEQYF. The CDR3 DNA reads TGTGCCAGTAGTACCCAACAGGGCTACGAGCAGTACTTC.